Described below is a single T cell receptor beta chain sequence and its context. The sample belongs to a study of blood T cell repertoires in COVID-19. Overall study context: The samples span acute and convalescent COVID-19 from the United States, Italy and Spain. T cells, B-cell-depleted T cells, or PBMCs provided the cDNA or gDNA that served as material.

V was clipped by 5 bases and J by 4 bases; unmatched bases: 10. CDR3 length equals 15 residues. Germline V lookup: CDR1 LNHDA, CDR2 SQIVND (reference sequence). In the authors' methods: Nucleated cell counts were estimated from reference gene primer amplification. The data were produced by immunoSEQ multiplex PCR, yet TCRdb's version contains in-frame clones alone and is incomplete. The DNA was the basis for D and trimming; V, J and clone size are from that table. In the table there are 84,000 or so clones, around three quarters of which are singletons. The chain links TRBV19 to TRBJ1-2; 7 bases match TRBD1. The sequenced material came from peripheral blood. This TCR was sampled from a human donor in a cohort sampled during active COVID-19. Here the CDR3 DNA reads TGTGCCAGTAGTCTACTACCCCGACAGGGCTATGGCTACACCTTC. Protein: CASSLLPRQGYGYTF. The full variable domain, its missing parts supplied by reference TRBV19 and TRBJ1-2, is DGGITQSPKYLFRKEGQNVTLSCEQNLNHDAMYWYRQDPGQGLRLIYYSQIVNDFQKGDIAEGYSVSREKKESFPLTVTSAQKNPTAFYLCASSLLPRQGYGYTFGSGTRLTVV.